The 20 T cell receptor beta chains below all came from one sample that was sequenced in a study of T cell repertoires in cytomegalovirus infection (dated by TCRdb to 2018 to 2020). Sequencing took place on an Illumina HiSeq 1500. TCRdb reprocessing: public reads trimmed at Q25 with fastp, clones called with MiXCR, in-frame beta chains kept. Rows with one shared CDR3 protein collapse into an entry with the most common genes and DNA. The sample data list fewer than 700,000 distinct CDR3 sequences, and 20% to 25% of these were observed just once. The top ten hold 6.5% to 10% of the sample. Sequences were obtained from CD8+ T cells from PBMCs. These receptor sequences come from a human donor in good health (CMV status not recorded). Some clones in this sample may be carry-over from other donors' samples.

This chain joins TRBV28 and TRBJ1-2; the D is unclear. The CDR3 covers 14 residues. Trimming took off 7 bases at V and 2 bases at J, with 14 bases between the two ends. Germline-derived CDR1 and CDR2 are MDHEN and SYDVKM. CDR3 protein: CASIPNRVNYGYTF. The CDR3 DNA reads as TGTGCCAGCATCCCCAATCGGGTCAACTATGGCTACACCTTC.

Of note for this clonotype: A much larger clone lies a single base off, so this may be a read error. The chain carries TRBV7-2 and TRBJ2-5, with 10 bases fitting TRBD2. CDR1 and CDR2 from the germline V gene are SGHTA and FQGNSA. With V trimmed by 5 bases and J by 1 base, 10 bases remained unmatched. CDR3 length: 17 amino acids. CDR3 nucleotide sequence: TGTGCCAGCAGCCAGACAGGAGCGGGGGGGCTCCAAGAGACCCAGTACTTC. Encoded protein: CASSQTGAGGLQETQYF.

The CDR3 DNA reads TGTGCCAGCAGTTTGTTTGAGGACACTGAAGCTTTCTTT. Translation: CASSLFEDTEAFF. The chain couples TRBV28 to TRBJ1-1; D unresolved. CDR1 is MDHEN and CDR2 is SYDVKM in the germline V gene. This CDR3 region has 13 residues. V was pared by 3 bases and J by 3 bases, with 8 bases between.

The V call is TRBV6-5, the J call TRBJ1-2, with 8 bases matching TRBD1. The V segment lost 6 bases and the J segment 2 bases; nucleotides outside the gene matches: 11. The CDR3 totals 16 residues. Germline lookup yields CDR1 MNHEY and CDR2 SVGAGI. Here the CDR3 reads CASRSMGQALNYGYTF. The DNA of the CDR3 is TGTGCCAGCAGGAGTATGGGACAGGCCCTCAACTATGGCTACACCTTC.

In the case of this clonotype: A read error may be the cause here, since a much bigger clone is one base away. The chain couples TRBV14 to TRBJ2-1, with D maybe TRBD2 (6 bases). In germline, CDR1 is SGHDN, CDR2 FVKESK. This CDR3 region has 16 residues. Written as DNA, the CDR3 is TGTGCCAGCAGCCAAGATATGCGGGGTATCCACAATGTGCAGTTCTTC. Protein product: CASSQDMRGIHNVQFF.

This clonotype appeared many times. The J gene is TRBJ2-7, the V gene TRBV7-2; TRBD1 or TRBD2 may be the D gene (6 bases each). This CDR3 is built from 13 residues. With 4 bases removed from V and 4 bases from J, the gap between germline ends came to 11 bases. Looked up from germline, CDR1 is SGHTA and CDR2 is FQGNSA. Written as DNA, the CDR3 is TGTGCCAGCAGCTGGCAAGGGGGGTACGAGCAGTACGTC. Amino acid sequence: CASSWQGGYEQYV.

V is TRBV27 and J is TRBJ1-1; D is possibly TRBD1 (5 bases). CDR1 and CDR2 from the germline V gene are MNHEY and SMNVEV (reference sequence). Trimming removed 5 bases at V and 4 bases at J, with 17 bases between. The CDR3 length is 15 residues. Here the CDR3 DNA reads TGTGCCAGCAGTCCCTCTGGGGGGGGGGGCACTGAAGCTTTCTTT. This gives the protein CASSPSGGGGTEAFF.

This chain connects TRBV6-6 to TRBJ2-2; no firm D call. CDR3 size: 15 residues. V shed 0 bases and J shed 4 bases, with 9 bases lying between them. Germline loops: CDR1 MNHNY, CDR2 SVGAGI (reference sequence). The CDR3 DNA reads TGTGCCAGCAGTTACTCGTTTCCGGGCACCGGGGAGCTGTTTTTT. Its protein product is CASSYSFPGTGELFF.

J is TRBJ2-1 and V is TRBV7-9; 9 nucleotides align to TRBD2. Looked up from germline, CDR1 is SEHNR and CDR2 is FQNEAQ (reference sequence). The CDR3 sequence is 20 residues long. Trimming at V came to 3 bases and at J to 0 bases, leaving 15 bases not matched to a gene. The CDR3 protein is CASSLSNLAGKRSSYNEQFF. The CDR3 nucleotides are TGTGCCAGCAGCTTGTCTAATCTAGCGGGGAAAAGGAGCTCCTACAATGAGCAGTTCTTC.

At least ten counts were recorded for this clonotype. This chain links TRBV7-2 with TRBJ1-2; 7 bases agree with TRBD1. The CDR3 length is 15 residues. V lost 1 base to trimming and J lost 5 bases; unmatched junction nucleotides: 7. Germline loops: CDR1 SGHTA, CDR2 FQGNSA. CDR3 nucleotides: TGTGCCAGCAGCTTAGGGGGTGAGGGGGCATATGGCTACACCTTC. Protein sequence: CASSLGGEGAYGYTF. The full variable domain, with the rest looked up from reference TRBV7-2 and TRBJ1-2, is GAGVSQSPSNKVTEKGKDVELRCDPISGHTALYWYRQSLGQGLEFLIYFQGNSAPDKSGLPSDRFSAERTGGSVSTLTIQRTQQEDSAVYLCASSLGGEGAYGYTFGSGTRLTVV.

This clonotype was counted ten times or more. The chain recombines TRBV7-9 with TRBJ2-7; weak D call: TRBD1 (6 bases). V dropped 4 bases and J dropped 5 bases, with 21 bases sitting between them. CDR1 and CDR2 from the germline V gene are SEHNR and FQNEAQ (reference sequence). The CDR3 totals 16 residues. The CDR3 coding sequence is TGTGCCAGCAGCTGGGTGGTCGGGACACCGCACCACGAGCAGTACGTC. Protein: CASSWVVGTPHHEQYV.

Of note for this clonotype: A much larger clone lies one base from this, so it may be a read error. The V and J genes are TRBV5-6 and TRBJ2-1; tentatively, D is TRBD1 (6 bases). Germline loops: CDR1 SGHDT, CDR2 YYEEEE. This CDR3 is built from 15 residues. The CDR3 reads CASGFVTGRYNEQFF. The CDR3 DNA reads TGTGCCAGCGGCTTTGTGACAGGCCGTTACAATGAGCAGTTCTTC.

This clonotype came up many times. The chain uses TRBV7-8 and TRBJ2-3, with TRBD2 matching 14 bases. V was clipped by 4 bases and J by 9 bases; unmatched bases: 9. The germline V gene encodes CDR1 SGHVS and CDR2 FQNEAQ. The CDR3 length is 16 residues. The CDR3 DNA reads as TGTGCCAGCAGCTCCTGGACTAGCGGGGGGCCCTCGACGCAGTATTTT. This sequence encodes CASSSWTSGGPSTQYF.

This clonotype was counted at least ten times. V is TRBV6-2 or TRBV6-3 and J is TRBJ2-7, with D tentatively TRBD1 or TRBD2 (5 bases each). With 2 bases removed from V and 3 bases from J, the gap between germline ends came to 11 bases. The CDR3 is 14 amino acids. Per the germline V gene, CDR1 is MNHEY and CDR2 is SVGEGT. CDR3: CASSYGGLIYEQYF. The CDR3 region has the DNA TGTGCCAGCAGTTACGGGGGATTGATCTACGAGCAGTACTTC.

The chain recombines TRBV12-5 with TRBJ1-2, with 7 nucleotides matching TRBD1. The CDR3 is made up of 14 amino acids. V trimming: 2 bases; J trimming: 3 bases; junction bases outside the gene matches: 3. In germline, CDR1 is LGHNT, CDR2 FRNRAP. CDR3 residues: CASGLSGQHYGYTF. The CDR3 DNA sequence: TGTGCTAGTGGTTTGTCGGGACAGCACTATGGCTACACCTTC.

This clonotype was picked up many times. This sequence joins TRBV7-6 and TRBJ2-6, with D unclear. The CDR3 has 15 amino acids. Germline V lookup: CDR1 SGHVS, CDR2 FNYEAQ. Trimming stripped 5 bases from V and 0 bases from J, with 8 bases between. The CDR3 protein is CASSRGSSGANVLTF. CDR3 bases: TGTGCCAGCAGCCGTGGAAGCTCTGGGGCCAACGTCCTGACTTTC.

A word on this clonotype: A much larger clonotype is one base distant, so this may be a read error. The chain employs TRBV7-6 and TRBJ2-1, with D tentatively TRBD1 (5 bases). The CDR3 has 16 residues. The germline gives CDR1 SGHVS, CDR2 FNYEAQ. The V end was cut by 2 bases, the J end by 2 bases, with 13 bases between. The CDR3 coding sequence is TGTGCCAGCAGCTTACCCGCGGACAAGGCCTACAATGAGCAGTTCTTC. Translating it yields CASSLPADKAYNEQFF.

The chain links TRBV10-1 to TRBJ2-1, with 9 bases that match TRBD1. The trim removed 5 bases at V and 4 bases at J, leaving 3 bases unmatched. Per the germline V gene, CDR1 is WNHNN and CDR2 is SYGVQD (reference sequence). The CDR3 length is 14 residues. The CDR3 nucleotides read TGCGCCAGCAGTATGGGACAGGGATACAATGAGCAGTTCTTC. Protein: CASSMGQGYNEQFF.

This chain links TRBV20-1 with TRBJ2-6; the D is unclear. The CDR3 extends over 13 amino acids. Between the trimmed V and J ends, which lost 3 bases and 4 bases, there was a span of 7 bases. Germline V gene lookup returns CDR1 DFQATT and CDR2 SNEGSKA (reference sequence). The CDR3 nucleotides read TGCAGTGCTAGGGCGATAGGGGCCAACGTCCTGACTTTC. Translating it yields CSARAIGANVLTF.

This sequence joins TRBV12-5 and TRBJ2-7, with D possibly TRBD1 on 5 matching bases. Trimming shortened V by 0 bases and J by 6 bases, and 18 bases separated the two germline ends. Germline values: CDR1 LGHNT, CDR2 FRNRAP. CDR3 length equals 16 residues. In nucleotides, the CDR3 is TGTGCTAGTGGTTTGGTACTTCCCGACAGAAACGGCGAGCAGTACTTC. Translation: CASGLVLPDRNGEQYF. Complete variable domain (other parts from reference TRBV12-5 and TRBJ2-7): DARVTQTPRHKVTEMGQEVTMRCQPILGHNTVFWYRQTMMQGLELLAYFRNRAPLDDSGMPKDRFSAEMPDATLATLKIQPSEPRDSAVYFCASGLVLPDRNGEQYFGPGTRLTVT.